This TCR beta chain was profiled in a study of a mutant IDH1 vaccine in newly diagnosed glioma. Overall study: Beginning 4-6 weeks after radiotherapy alone, or with temozolomide cycles, vaccination took place. Radiotherapy, temozolomide, or both had been given previously, and both were given to most. General observations from the study: Apparently unrelated to pseudoprogression were changes in the top peripheral T cell clonotypes.

Libraries were prepared by immunoSEQ multiplex PCR; TCRdb keeps only in-frame clonotypes and omits some of them. The table shows tens of thousands of clones, with roughly four fifths occurring only once. This clone appeared a few times. Its antigen is unidentified. The sample's time point: week 47, end of study. Every vaccination contained 300 ug of the mutant IDH1 20-mer peptide and was paired with topical imiquimod. Astrocytomas found in donors were new, WHO grade 3 or 4, IDH1-mutant and ATRX-lost. There are 11 residues in the CDR3. The V gene lost 4 bases and the J gene lost 7 bases, with 8 bases spanning the gap. Per germline, CDR1 SEHNR and CDR2 FQNEAQ (reference sequence).

Sample: PBMCs, taken from a glioma patient whose treatment included an IDH1 peptide vaccine. The receptor was isolated from a man under 40 with glioma. The rearrangement links TRBV7-9 to TRBJ2-7; no reliable D call. CDR3 amino acids: CASSWSKEQYF. The CDR3 DNA is TGTGCCAGCAGCTGGAGCAAAGAGCAGTACTTC.